These T cell receptor beta chains were read from a single sample in a study of T cell changes during pregnancy in multiple sclerosis. Profiled with immunoSEQ multiplex PCR; TCRdb holds only in-frame clones, not every one. The sample yields some 93,000 clones, around 91% seen once. This specimen consisted of peripheral blood, obtained after pregnancy. Every receptor here comes from a female donor in good health, enrolled as a control in a pregnancy study. Both conserved end residues are part of each CDR3. The D gene is left open where the match is weak. The listing skips clone size in some rows; elsewhere it reads once, few, many or a size class.

v_call	clone_size	d_call	j_call	cdr3_aa	cdr3_nt
TRBV9	.	TRBD2	TRBJ2-3	CASSVLAGIDTQYF	TGTGCCAGCAGCGTTCTAGCGGGGATAGATACGCAGTATTTT
TRBV30	.	TRBD1	TRBJ1-1	CAWSVPVTGDEAFF	TGTGCCTGGAGTGTACCCGTGACAGGGGATGAAGCTTTCTTT
TRBV13	.	TRBD2	TRBJ2-5	CASSRTRLAGGRPQETQYF	TGTGCCAGCAGCCGAACTCGACTAGCGGGGGGGCGCCCCCAAGAGACCCAGTACTTC
TRBV7-9	.	TRBD1	TRBJ2-1	CASSQGDRDYNEQFF	TGTGCCAGCAGCCAGGGGGACAGGGACTACAATGAGCAGTTCTTC
TRBV30	.	TRBD2	TRBJ2-7	CAWTGRGAYYEQYF	TGTGCCTGGACCGGGAGGGGAGCTTACTACGAGCAGTACTTC
TRBV6-5	.	.	TRBJ1-6	CASSQSNNSPLHF	TGTGCCAGCAGTCAATCTAATAATTCACCCCTCCACTTT
TRBV11-2	once	.	TRBJ1-1	CASSLESGEAFF	TGTGCCAGCAGCTTAGAGTCAGGGGAAGCTTTCTTT
TRBV4-3	.	.	TRBJ1-4	CASSLGGWTNEKLFF	TGCGCCAGCAGCCTAGGCGGTTGGACTAATGAAAAACTGTTTTTT
TRBV19	.	.	TRBJ1-6	CASRDSYSPLHF	TGTGCCAGTAGAGACAGTTATTCACCCCTCCACTTT
TRBV28	few	.	TRBJ1-2	CASRRNREGYYGYTF	TGTGCCAGCAGGCGTAACAGGGAGGGTTACTATGGCTACACCTTC
TRBV21-1	.	.	TRBJ1-1	CASSKGRVNTEAFF	TGTGCCAGCAGCAAAGGTCGTGTGAACACTGAAGCTTTCTTT
TRBV2	.	.	TRBJ2-7	CASSGHVDEQYF	TGTGCCAGCAGTGGACATGTTGACGAGCAGTACTTC
TRBV5-4	.	TRBD2	TRBJ2-1	CASTLTSGGNNEQFF	TGTGCCAGCACCCTGACTAGCGGGGGGAACAATGAGCAGTTCTTC
TRBV7-2	.	.	TRBJ1-5	CASSFDGTPNQPQHF	TGTGCCAGCAGCTTCGATGGGACACCCAATCAGCCCCAGCATTTT
TRBV10-3	.	.	TRBJ1-4	CAIRGGATNEKLFF	TGTGCCATCAGGGGGGGGGCAACTAATGAAAAACTGTTTTTT
TRBV7-2	.	TRBD2	TRBJ2-2	CASSRLLAGGPGTGELFF	TGTGCCAGCAGCCGATTACTAGCGGGGGGGCCGGGTACCGGGGAGCTGTTTTTT
TRBV11-1	.	TRBD1	TRBJ1-1	CASSLGQAMNTEAFF	TGTGCCAGCAGCCTCGGACAGGCGATGAACACTGAAGCTTTCTTT
TRBV28	.	TRBD1	TRBJ1-2	CASTLEGGGYTF	TGTGCCAGCACCCTGGAAGGGGGCGGCTACACCTTC
TRBV9	.	.	TRBJ2-2	CASSVFRGSNTGELFF	TGTGCCAGCAGCGTGTTCAGGGGATCGAACACCGGGGAGCTGTTTTTT
TRBV18	.	TRBD2	TRBJ2-5	CASSGLAGTSQETQYF	TGTGCCAGCTCAGGACTAGCGGGGACCTCTCAAGAGACCCAGTACTTC
TRBV7-2	.	TRBD1	TRBJ1-1	CASSFQGAVTEAFF	TGTGCCAGCAGCTTTCAGGGGGCGGTCACTGAAGCTTTCTTT
TRBV30	.	TRBD2	TRBJ2-1	CAWSVVAGRTGQFF	TGTGCCTGGAGTGTCGTAGCCGGGAGGACTGGGCAGTTCTTC
TRBV4-1	.	.	TRBJ2-3	CASSQEGGSSGDTQYF	TGCGCCAGCAGCCAAGAGGGCGGATCTTCGGGGGATACGCAGTATTTT
TRBV7-2	.	TRBD2	TRBJ2-2	CASSFSGGAVNGELFF	TGTGCCAGCAGTTTCAGCGGGGGGGCCGTTAACGGGGAGCTGTTTTTT
TRBV9	.	.	TRBJ1-2	CASSVAGGGYTF	TGTGCCAGCAGCGTTGCAGGTGGTGGCTACACCTTC
TRBV7-9	.	TRBD2	TRBJ2-3	CASSLGGLAGTQYF	TGTGCCAGCAGCTTGGGGGGACTAGCGGGTACGCAGTATTTT
TRBV5-1	.	.	TRBJ1-1	CASSIGQATEAFF	TGCGCCAGCAGCATCGGACAAGCCACTGAAGCTTTCTTT
TRBV15	.	.	TRBJ1-6	CATSTHRLSYNSPLHF	TGTGCCACCAGCACCCATCGTTTGAGTTATAATTCACCCCTCCACTTT
TRBV27	.	.	TRBJ1-2	CASSSGTFYGYTF	TGTGCCAGCAGTTCCGGGACATTCTATGGCTACACCTTC
TRBV28	.	TRBD1	TRBJ2-2	CASHRGAGELFF	TGTGCCAGCCACAGGGGTGCCGGGGAGCTGTTTTTT
TRBV6-6	.	TRBD1	TRBJ1-1	CASSDRAEAFF	TGTGCCAGCAGCGACAGGGCTGAAGCTTTCTTT
TRBV7-2	.	.	TRBJ1-2	CASSSQGRGYTF	TGTGCCAGCAGCTCCCAGGGGAGAGGCTACACCTTC
TRBV27	.	.	TRBJ1-5	CASSLSRTPGGSNQPQHF	TGTGCCAGCAGTTTATCCCGCACCCCCGGGGGAAGCAATCAGCCCCAGCATTTT
TRBV27	.	.	TRBJ2-1	CASSLSILRRDSYNEQFF	TGTGCCAGCAGTTTATCGATTTTGAGGCGGGACAGCTACAATGAGCAGTTCTTC
TRBV5-1	once	TRBD2	TRBJ2-5	CASSSGTSGGMRETQYF	TGCGCCAGCAGCTCCGGGACTAGCGGGGGTATGAGGGAGACCCAGTACTTC
TRBV7-6	few	TRBD2	TRBJ2-5	CASSLAMTSGGETQYF	TGTGCCAGCAGCTTAGCCATGACTAGCGGGGGTGAGACCCAGTACTTC
TRBV12-2	.	.	TRBJ1-3	CASRFNTWGGYRLSGNTIYF	TGTGCAAGTCGCTTTAATACCTGGGGGGGGTATCGACTCTCTGGAAACACCATATATTTT
TRBV27	.	.	TRBJ1-5	CASSLTSPDRGYSNQPQHF	TGTGCCAGCAGTTTAACGTCGCCTGATAGAGGATATAGCAATCAGCCCCAGCATTTT
TRBV5-1	.	.	TRBJ1-1	CASSLKGGDTEAFF	TGCGCCAGCAGCTTGAAGGGAGGGGACACTGAAGCTTTCTTT